This T cell receptor beta chain was documented in a study of blood T cell repertoires in COVID-19 (dated by TCRdb to 2019 to 2021). Describing the broader study: Samples from collaborators originated in the United States, Italy and Spain and spanned both the acute and convalescent phases of COVID-19. Subjects who had been exposed to COVID-19, were actively infected with it, or had recovered from it provided the deeply sampled blood TCRbeta repertoires that made up the dataset. Sample metadata almost always included a de-identified subject ID, COVID-19 status, age in years and sex. Where HLA class I and class II types were available, the types were taken from metadata supplied by the sample provider, not from assay-based typing. The repertoires were made available in a free public database intended to serve as a resource for research on the immune response to SARS-CoV-2. The prospective study material was composed of cDNA or gDNA derived from T cells, B-cell-depleted T cells, or PBMCs. The samples were drawn from two sources: the first 160 participants of the ongoing ImmuneRACE study, and over 1,000 subjects contributed by 6 global collaborators. General findings and caveats noted by the study authors: The quantity of clinical and demographic metadata differed by source and by participant and was supplied without curation.

To note about this clone: Its antigen is unknown. Base qualities are not provided; no much larger clone lies one nucleotide away.

At one collaborating source in Seattle, patients were enrolled during active infection and were followed longitudinally through the course of disease. Collaborating institutions collected whole blood in K2EDTA tubes following their own protocols. For TCRbeta analysis, collaborator samples were shipped as frozen whole blood, as isolated PBMCs, or as DNA extracted from either sample type. The immunoSEQ Assay, a bias-controlled multiplex PCR, was used to amplify TCRbeta CDR3 regions from genomic DNA. In the source study's methods: The number of nucleated cells in each sample was estimated by amplification of reference gene primers within the assay. To quantify the absolute abundance of each unique TCRbeta CDR3 rearrangement, sequence reads were collapsed and filtered. Productive Simpson clonality was computed per sample as the square root of Simpson's diversity index over productive rearrangements. TCRdb's version of the immuneACCESS table is confined to in-frame rearrangements and falls short of the full clone set. An unresolved V gene accounts for under half of the shortfall where checked; the remainder is of unknown origin. The V and J calls and clone size were taken over from that table, and D and trimming were inferred from the DNA. Across this sample there are roughly 310,000 clones, with 75% to 90% seen only once. The top ten constitute 2.5% to 3.5% of the sample.

The TCR was taken from a woman aged 30 to 39 with COVID-19, enrolled during active disease. Sequencing was carried out using peripheral blood.

Here is the DNA: TGTGCCAGCAGCCCAGTGCGGGAGAGGTTTGCAGATACGCAGTATTTT. Translated, this is CASSPVRERFADTQYF. The V and J segments used are TRBV3-1 (or the pseudogene TRBV3-2) and TRBJ2-3; 7 middle bases align to TRBD2. The V end gives up 4 bases and the J end 4 bases, leaving 11 bases in the junction not matched to a gene. CDR1 and CDR2, looked up from the germline V gene (reference sequence), are LGHDT and YNNKEL. The CDR3 goes from the cysteine to the phenylalanine over 16 residues. The CDR3 DNA has 48 bases and is translated from base 1.